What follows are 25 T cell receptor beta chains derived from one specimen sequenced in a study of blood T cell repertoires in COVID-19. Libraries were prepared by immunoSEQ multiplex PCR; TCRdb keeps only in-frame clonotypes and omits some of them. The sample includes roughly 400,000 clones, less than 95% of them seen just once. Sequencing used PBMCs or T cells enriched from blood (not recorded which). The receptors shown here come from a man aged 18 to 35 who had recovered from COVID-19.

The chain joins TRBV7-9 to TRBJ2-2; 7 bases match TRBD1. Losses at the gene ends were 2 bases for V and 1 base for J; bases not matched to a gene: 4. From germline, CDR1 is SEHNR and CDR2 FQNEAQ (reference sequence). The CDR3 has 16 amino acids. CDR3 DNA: TGTGCCAGCAGCTTATTGGACAGGCAGAACACCGGGGAGCTGTTTTTT. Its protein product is CASSLLDRQNTGELFF.

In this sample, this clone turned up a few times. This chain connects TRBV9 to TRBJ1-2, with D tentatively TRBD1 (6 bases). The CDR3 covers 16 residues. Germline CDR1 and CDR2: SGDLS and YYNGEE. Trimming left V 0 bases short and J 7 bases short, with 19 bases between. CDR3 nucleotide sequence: TGTGCCAGCAGCGTAGCGAGGGGGGGAGGACCTCCTGGCTACACCTTC. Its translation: CASSVARGGGPPGYTF.

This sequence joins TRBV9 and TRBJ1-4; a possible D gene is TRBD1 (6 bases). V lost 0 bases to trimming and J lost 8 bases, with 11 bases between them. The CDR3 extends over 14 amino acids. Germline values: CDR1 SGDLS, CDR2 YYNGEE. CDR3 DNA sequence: TGTGCCAGCAGCGTAGACAGGGCAGTCGAAAAACTGTTTTTT. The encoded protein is CASSVDRAVEKLFF.

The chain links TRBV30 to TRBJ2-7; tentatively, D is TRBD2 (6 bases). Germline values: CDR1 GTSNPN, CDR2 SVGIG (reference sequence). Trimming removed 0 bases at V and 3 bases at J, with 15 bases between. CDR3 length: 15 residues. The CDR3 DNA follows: TGTGCCTGGAGTGTACCACCGGAGGGCCGCTACGAGCAGTACTTC. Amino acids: CAWSVPPEGRYEQYF.

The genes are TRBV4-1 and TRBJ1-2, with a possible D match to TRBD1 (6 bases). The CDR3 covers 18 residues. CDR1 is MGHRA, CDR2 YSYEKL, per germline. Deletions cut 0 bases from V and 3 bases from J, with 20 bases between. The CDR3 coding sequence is TGCGCCAGCAGCCAAGAAGAGGGCAGCCAGGGGACCTACTATGGCTACACCTTC. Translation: CASSQEEGSQGTYYGYTF.

This CDR3 is CASRVTPNTEAFF. CDR3 nucleotide sequence: TGCGCCAGCAGGGTAACACCGAACACTGAAGCTTTCTTT. The chain carries TRBV10-1 and TRBJ1-1; D ambiguous. The ends were cut back, 6 bases at V and 1 base at J, with 9 bases in the middle. This CDR3 is built from 13 residues. Germline-derived CDR1 and CDR2 are WNHNN and SYGVQD (reference sequence).

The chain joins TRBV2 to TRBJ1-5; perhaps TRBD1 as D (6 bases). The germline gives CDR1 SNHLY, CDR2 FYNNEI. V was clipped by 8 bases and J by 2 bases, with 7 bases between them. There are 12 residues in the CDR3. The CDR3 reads CASEGGNQPQHF. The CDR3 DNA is TGTGCCAGCGAGGGGGGCAATCAGCCCCAGCATTTT.

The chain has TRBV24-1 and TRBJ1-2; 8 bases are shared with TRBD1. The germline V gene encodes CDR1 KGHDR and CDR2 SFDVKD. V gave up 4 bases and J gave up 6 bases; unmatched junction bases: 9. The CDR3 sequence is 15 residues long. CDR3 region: CATSEHDDRGHGYTF. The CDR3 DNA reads TGTGCCACCAGTGAGCACGATGACAGGGGCCATGGCTACACCTTC.

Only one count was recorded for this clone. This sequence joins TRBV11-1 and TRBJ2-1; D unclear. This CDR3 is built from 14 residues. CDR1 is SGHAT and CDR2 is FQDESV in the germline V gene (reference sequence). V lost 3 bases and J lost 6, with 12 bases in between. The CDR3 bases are TGTGCCAGCAGCTTGGGCCAGAGCCTCAATGAGCAGTTCTTC. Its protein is CASSLGQSLNEQFF.

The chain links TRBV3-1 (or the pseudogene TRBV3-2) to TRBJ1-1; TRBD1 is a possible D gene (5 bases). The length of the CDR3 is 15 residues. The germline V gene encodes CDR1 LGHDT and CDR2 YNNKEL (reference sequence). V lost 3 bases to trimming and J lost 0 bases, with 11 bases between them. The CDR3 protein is CASSHTGRMNTEAFF. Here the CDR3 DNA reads TGTGCCAGCAGCCATACAGGCCGAATGAACACTGAAGCTTTCTTT.

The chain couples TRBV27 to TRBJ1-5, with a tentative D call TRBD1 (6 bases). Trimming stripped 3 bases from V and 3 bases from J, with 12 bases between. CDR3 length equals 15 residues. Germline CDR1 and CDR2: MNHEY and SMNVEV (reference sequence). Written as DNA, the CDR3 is TGTGCCAGCAGTTTTAGTAGGGGGTCCAATCAGCCCCAGCATTTT. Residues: CASSFSRGSNQPQHF.

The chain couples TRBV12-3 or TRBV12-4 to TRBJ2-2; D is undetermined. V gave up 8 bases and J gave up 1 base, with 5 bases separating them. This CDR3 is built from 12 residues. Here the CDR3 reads CASPGNTGELFF. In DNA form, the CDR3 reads TGTGCCAGCCCGGGGAACACCGGGGAGCTGTTTTTT.

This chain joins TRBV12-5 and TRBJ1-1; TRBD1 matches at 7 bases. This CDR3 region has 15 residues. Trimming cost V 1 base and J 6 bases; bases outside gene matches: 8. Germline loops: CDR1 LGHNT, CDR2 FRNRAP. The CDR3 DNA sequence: TGTGCTAGTGGTTTGGGACAGGGAGGCGTTGCTGAAGCTTTCTTT. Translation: CASGLGQGGVAEAFF.

CDR3 protein: CASSADRRSYEQYF. Here the CDR3 DNA reads TGTGCCAGCAGTGCGGACAGGCGCTCCTACGAGCAGTACTTC. The genes are TRBV2 and TRBJ2-7; 7 nucleotides agree with TRBD1. V lost 4 bases to trimming and J lost 0 bases; unmatched junction nucleotides: 3. The CDR3 spans 14 residues. Germline V gene lookup returns CDR1 SNHLY and CDR2 FYNNEI.

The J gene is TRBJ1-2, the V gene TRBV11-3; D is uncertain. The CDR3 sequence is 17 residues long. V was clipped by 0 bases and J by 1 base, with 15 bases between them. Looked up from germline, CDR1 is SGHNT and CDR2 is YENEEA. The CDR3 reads CASSLDSGRNYNYGYTF. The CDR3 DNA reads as TGTGCCAGCAGCTTAGACTCGGGGAGAAATTATAACTATGGCTACACCTTC.

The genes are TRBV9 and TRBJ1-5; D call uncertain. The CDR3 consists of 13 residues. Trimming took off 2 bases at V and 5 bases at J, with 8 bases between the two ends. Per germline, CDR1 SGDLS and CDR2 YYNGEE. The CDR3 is CASSVGGHQPQHF. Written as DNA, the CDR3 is TGTGCCAGCAGCGTGGGAGGTCATCAGCCCCAGCATTTT.

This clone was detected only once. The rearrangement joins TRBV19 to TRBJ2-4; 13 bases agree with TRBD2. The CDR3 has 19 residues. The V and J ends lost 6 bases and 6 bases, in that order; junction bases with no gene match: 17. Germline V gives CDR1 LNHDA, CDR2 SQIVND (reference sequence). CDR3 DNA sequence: TGTGCCAGTAGGCCCAGACTAGCGGGAGGCGCTTTAAAGACAAACATTCAGTACTTC. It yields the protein CASRPRLAGGALKTNIQYF.

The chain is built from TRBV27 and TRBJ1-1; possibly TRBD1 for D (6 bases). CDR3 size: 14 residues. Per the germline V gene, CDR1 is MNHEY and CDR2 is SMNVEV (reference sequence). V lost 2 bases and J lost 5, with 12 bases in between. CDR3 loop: CASSLGGARTEAFF. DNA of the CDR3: TGTGCCAGCAGTTTAGGGGGGGCGAGGACTGAAGCTTTCTTT.

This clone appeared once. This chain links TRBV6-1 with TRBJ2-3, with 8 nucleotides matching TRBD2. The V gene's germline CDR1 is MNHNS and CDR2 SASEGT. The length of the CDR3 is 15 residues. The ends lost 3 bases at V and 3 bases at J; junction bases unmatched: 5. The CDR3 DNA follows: TGTGCCAGCAGTGATAGCGGGATTTGGACAGATACGCAGTATTTT. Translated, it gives CASSDSGIWTDTQYF.

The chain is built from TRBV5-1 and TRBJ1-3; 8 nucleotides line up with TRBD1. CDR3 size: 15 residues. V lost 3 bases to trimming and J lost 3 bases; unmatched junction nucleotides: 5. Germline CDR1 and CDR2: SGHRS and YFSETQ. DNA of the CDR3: TGCGCCAGCAGCTCAACAGGGGGATATGGAAACACCATATATTTT. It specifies CASSSTGGYGNTIYF.

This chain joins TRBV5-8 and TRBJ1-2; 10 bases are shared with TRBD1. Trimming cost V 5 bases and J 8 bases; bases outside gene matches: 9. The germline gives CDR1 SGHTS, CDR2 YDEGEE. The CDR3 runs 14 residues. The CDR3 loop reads CASRTIKDRGGYTF. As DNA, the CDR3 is TGTGCCAGCAGAACCATAAAGGACAGGGGGGGCTACACCTTC.

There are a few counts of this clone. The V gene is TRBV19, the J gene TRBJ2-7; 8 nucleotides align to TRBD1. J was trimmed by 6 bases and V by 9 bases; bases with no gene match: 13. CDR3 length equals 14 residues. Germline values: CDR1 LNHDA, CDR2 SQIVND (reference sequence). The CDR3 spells CASRDRLGGSEQYF. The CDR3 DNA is TGTGCCAGCAGGGACAGGCTCGGGGGAAGCGAGCAGTACTTC.

In DNA, the CDR3 is TGCACCAGCAGCCAAGGGCACAGGGAGAAGGCAGGTAGGGGCACTGAAGCTTTCTTT. Protein product: CTSSQGHREKAGRGTEAFF. The V gene is TRBV1, the J gene TRBJ1-1; the listed D gene, TRBD1, was not tested against the DNA. TRBV1 is designated a pseudogene. The CDR3 consists of 19 residues.

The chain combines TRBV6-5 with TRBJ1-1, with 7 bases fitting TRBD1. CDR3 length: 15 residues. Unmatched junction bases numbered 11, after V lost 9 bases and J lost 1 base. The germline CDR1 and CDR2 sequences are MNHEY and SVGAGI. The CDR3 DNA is TGTGCCAGTATTAGGGGACAGCCCCCGAACACTGAAGCTTTCTTT. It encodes CASIRGQPPNTEAFF.

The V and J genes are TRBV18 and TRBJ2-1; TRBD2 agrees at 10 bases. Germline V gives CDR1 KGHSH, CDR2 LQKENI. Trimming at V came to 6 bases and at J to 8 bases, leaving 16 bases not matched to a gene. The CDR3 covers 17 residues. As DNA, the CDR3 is TGTGCCAGCTCTGCTTCCCTACTAGCGGGGCTAGGGGATGAGCAGTTCTTC. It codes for CASSASLLAGLGDEQFF.